One and the same sample provided the 25 T cell receptor beta chains below, sequenced in a study of T-cell reconstitution after alpha-beta-depleted transplantation in children. Preparing the TCRbeta library involved the use of unique molecular identifiers. Using its own MiXCR run on the PCR reads, TCRdb lists one record per CDR3 protein. The sample comprises over 300,000 distinct CDR3 sequences, approximately 10% of which are singletons, and 2% to 3% rests with the top ten. This specimen consisted of PBMCs from the stem cell graft donor, obtained from the stem cell graft. The receptors stem from a human donor who donated a stem cell graft to a child with acute lymphoblastic leukemia.

There are a few counts of this clonotype. CDR3 amino acids: CASSPISSESGQYF. The CDR3 DNA reads TGTGCCAGCAGCCCGATCTCTTCGGAGTCGGGGCAGTACTTC. The chain employs TRBV3-1 and TRBJ2-7; D unclear. Germline V gene lookup returns CDR1 LGHDT and CDR2 YNNKEL (reference sequence). The V end was cut by 4 bases, the J end by 9 bases, with 19 bases between. The CDR3 has 14 amino acids.

The rearrangement uses TRBV29-1 and TRBJ1-1, with 7 nucleotides matching TRBD1. Germline assignment: CDR1 SQVTM and CDR2 ANQGSEA. This CDR3 has 14 amino acids. Losses at the gene ends were 5 bases for V and 0 bases for J; bases not matched to a gene: 6. This CDR3 reads CSVWTGRMNTEAFF. DNA of the CDR3: TGCAGCGTTTGGACAGGCCGCATGAACACTGAAGCTTTCTTT.

This clonotype was detected a few times. Written as DNA, the CDR3 is TGTGCCAGCAGTCCCACGGGCCACGAGCAGTACTTC. Its translation is CASSPTGHEQYF. The chain recombines TRBV27 with TRBJ2-7; D is unclear. The CDR3 covers 12 residues. V gave up 5 bases and J gave up 5 bases, with 10 bases separating them. Germline V gene lookup returns CDR1 MNHEY and CDR2 SMNVEV (reference sequence).

The V and J genes are TRBV12-3 or TRBV12-4 and TRBJ2-1, with 7 bases matching TRBD1. This CDR3 is 16 amino acids long. Trimming at V came to 3 bases and at J to 3 bases, leaving 8 bases not matched to a gene. This CDR3 is CASSFVPGQLYNEQFF. CDR3 nucleotide sequence: TGTGCCAGCAGTTTCGTCCCGGGACAGCTCTACAATGAGCAGTTCTTC.

The rearrangement joins TRBV3-1 to TRBJ2-7, with D tentatively TRBD1 (6 bases). Trimming shortened V by 4 bases and J by 5 bases, and 18 bases separated the two germline ends. This CDR3 comprises 15 residues. Germline CDR1 reads LGHDT; CDR2 reads YNNKEL (reference sequence). The CDR3 is CASSPESGTRNEQYF. The DNA of the CDR3 is TGTGCCAGCAGCCCGGAATCCGGGACACGTAACGAGCAGTACTTC.

This clonotype appeared a few times. The rearrangement uses TRBV4-3 and TRBJ1-2; D is unresolved. Germline CDR1 LGHNA, CDR2 YSLEER. The CDR3 sequence is 14 residues long. V gave up 0 bases and J gave up 2 bases, with 7 bases separating them. The CDR3 DNA is TGCGCCAGCAGCCAAGATTACCCAAACTATGGCTACACCTTC. Residues: CASSQDYPNYGYTF.

Ten or more counts support this clonotype. This chain joins TRBV12-3 or TRBV12-4 and TRBJ2-5, with 9 bases fitting TRBD2. The CDR3 contains 15 residues. The junction had 5 bases not matched to a gene; V was cut back by 2 bases and J by 4 bases. The CDR3 region is CASSLWREGRETQYF. The CDR3 bases are TGTGCCAGCAGTTTATGGCGGGAGGGCCGAGAGACCCAGTACTTC.

On this clonotype itself: Relative to the germline gene, one junction end is altered; a read error may explain this. The chain couples TRBV2 to TRBJ2-1; D gene ambiguous. Germline CDR1 reads SNHLY; CDR2 reads FYNNEI. The CDR3 loop spans 11 amino acids. The CDR3 DNA is TGTGCCACCAGTATAGACAATGAGCAGTTCTTC. It yields the protein CATSIDNEQFF.

CDR3 coding DNA: TGTGCCAGCAGCTTGGGCCAGGGGGCAGGAGATACGCAGTATTTT. Translating it yields CASSLGQGAGDTQYF. The chain has TRBV5-5 and TRBJ2-3; 8 positions match TRBD1. Unmatched junction bases numbered 5, after V lost 0 bases and J lost 5 bases. The CDR3 is 15 amino acids. Germline assignment: CDR1 SGHKS and CDR2 YYEKEE (reference sequence).

This clonotype was recorded many times. The chain is built from TRBV12-3 or TRBV12-4 and TRBJ2-7; TRBD1 or TRBD2 may be the D gene (6 bases each). The CDR3 contains 15 residues. V was trimmed by 7 bases and J by 7 bases, leaving 23 bases between them. CDR3: CASILGGGLSSEQYF. The CDR3 DNA follows: TGTGCCAGCATCTTAGGAGGGGGGTTATCGTCAGAGCAGTACTTC.

This clonotype was detected a few times. The rearrangement uses TRBV20-1 and TRBJ2-7; TRBD2 might be the D (6 bases). Germline values: CDR1 DFQATT, CDR2 SNEGSKA (reference sequence). CDR3 length: 13 amino acids. Trimming removed 3 bases from V and 2 bases from J, with 11 bases in between. CDR3 loop: CSASIPGAYEQYF. Written as DNA, the CDR3 is TGCAGTGCTAGTATCCCGGGGGCCTACGAGCAGTACTTC.

V usage is TRBV5-1 and J usage is TRBJ2-4, with D tentatively TRBD1 (6 bases). Germline V lookup: CDR1 SGHRS, CDR2 YFSETQ. The CDR3 extends over 14 amino acids. The V and J ends lost 0 bases and 2 bases respectively, with 6 bases between them. CDR3 bases: TGCGCCAGCAGCTTGGGGGGGCCCAAAAACATTCAGTACTTC. Protein: CASSLGGPKNIQYF.

The CDR3 region is CASSLTATGYGTGELFF. The CDR3, as DNA: TGTGCCAGCAGCTTAACCGCGACAGGGTACGGGACCGGGGAGCTGTTTTTT. This sequence joins TRBV11-2 and TRBJ2-2; TRBD1 matches 7 bases. Germline CDR1 is SGHAT and CDR2 is FQNNGV. Germline trimming cut 2 bases from V and 5 bases from J; bases unmatched to any gene: 11. CDR3 length: 17 amino acids.

This clonotype turned up a few times. The chain recombines TRBV19 with TRBJ2-3; D remains unclear. V gave up 5 bases and J gave up 7 bases, with 16 bases separating them. The CDR3 has 14 amino acids. The germline CDR1 and CDR2 sequences are LNHDA and SQIVND (reference sequence). The DNA of the CDR3 is TGTGCCAGTAGTCCCTGGCTGAACGAAAATACGCAGTATTTT. Protein product: CASSPWLNENTQYF.

DNA of the CDR3: TGTGCCAGCAGTCGGAGGGGGGAGACCCAGTACTTC. This gives the protein CASSRRGETQYF. The chain is built from TRBV11-2 and TRBJ2-5, with D perhaps given as TRBD1 or TRBD2 (6 bases each). With 6 bases removed from V and 5 bases from J, the gap between germline ends came to 10 bases. This CDR3 is built from 12 residues. Germline V gene data show CDR1 as SGHAT and CDR2 as FQNNGV.

The table lists this clonotype with a count of one. V usage is TRBV27 and J usage is TRBJ2-5, with D possibly TRBD2 on 5 matching bases. CDR1 and CDR2 from the germline V gene are MNHEY and SMNVEV (reference sequence). The CDR3 totals 13 residues. Trimming removed 5 bases at V and 3 bases at J, with 10 bases between. The CDR3 region has the DNA TGTGCCAGCAGTGTAGCGCGAAAAGAGACCCAGTACTTC. It encodes CASSVARKETQYF.

Only a few counts were recorded for this clonotype. V is TRBV12-5 and J is TRBJ2-7, with a tentative D call TRBD2 (5 bases). The CDR3 covers 16 residues. The V end lost 6 bases, the J end lost 0 bases, and 18 bases lay between the germline ends. Per the germline V gene, CDR1 is LGHNT and CDR2 is FRNRAP. Here the CDR3 DNA reads TGTGCTAGTGGCTCGACCCGGGATCCATCCTCCTACGAGCAGTACTTC. It is translated as CASGSTRDPSSYEQYF.

The rearrangement uses TRBV20-1 and TRBJ2-3; 9 nucleotides agree with TRBD2. The CDR3 loop spans 16 amino acids. The germline V gene has CDR1 DFQATT and CDR2 SNEGSKA (reference sequence). V lost 1 base and J lost 0; bases outside the gene matches: 5. This CDR3 reads CSARGNAGGSTDTQYF. The DNA for the CDR3 is TGCAGTGCTAGAGGGAATGCGGGAGGGAGCACAGATACGCAGTATTTT.

This clonotype was observed at least ten times. This chain joins TRBV5-1 and TRBJ1-3; no reliable D call. Germline V gene lookup returns CDR1 SGHRS and CDR2 YFSETQ. The length of the CDR3 is 11 residues. The V gene lost 5 bases and the J gene lost 4 bases, with 4 bases spanning the gap. The CDR3: CASSFGNTIYF. In DNA, the CDR3 is TGCGCCAGCAGTTTCGGAAACACCATATATTTT.

The V call is TRBV7-2, the J call TRBJ2-7, with 9 bases lining up with TRBD2. Germline V lookup: CDR1 SGHTA, CDR2 FQGNSA. CDR3 length: 14 residues. V was pared by 5 bases and J by 5 bases, with 7 bases of the junction left unmatched. CDR3 loop: CASSPLAGINEQYF. As DNA, the CDR3 is TGTGCCAGCAGCCCCCTAGCGGGAATCAACGAGCAGTACTTC.

In its sample, this clonotype was seen many times. This chain connects TRBV28 to TRBJ2-1, with D tentatively TRBD1 (5 bases). V lost 6 bases and J lost 6, with 6 bases in between. The CDR3 contains 11 residues. CDR1 and CDR2 from the germline V gene are MDHEN and SYDVKM. DNA for the CDR3: TGTGCCAGCAGGACAGCCAATGAGCAGTTCTTC. This sequence encodes CASRTANEQFF.

This clonotype occurred a few times. V is TRBV30 and J is TRBJ2-3; D call uncertain. CDR1 and CDR2 (germline): GTSNPN, SVGIG (reference sequence). The CDR3 sequence is 13 residues long. The V gene lost 6 bases and the J gene lost 2 bases, with 12 bases spanning the gap. DNA of the CDR3: TGTGCCTGCGAACGGGCGAACACAGATACGCAGTATTTT. This codes for CACERANTDTQYF.

V is TRBV19 and J is TRBJ2-5, with TRBD2 identical over 10 bases. This CDR3 contains 15 residues. Unmatched junction bases numbered 4, after V lost 4 bases and J lost 2 bases. CDR1 LNHDA and CDR2 SQIVND come from the germline V gene (reference sequence). The CDR3 region is CASSKLAGEQETQYF. CDR3 nucleotides: TGTGCCAGTAGTAAGCTAGCGGGAGAGCAAGAGACCCAGTACTTC.

This rearrangement joins TRBV19 to TRBJ1-6; D may be TRBD1 (5 bases). Deletions cut 3 bases from V and 10 bases from J, with 10 bases between. Germline values: CDR1 LNHDA, CDR2 SQIVND (reference sequence). The length of the CDR3 is 13 residues. CDR3 residues: CASSIGPGSPLHF. The CDR3 DNA sequence: TGTGCCAGTAGTATTGGACCAGGGTCACCCCTCCACTTT.

Only a few counts were recorded for this clonotype. This chain uses TRBV4-1 with TRBJ2-6; D gene ambiguous. The CDR3 totals 16 residues. V shed 0 bases and J shed 0 bases, with 6 bases lying between them. Germline V lookup: CDR1 MGHRA, CDR2 YSYEKL. The chain's CDR3 is CASSQDDLSGANVLTF. The CDR3 DNA is TGCGCCAGCAGCCAAGACGACCTCTCTGGGGCCAACGTCCTGACTTTC.